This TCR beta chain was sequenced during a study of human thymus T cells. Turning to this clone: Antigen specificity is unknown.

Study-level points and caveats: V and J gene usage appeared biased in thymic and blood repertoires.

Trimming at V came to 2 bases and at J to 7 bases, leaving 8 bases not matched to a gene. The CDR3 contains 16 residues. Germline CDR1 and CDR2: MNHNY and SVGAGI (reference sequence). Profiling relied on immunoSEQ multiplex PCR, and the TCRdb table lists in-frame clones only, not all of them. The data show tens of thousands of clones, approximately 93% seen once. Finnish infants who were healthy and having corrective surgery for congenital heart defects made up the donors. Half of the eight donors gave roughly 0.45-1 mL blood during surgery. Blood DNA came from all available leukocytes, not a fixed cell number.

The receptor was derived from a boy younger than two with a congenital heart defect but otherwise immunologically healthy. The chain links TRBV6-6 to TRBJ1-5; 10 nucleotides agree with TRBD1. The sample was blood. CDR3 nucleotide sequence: TGTGCCAGCAGTTACGAACGTGGACAGGGGGGGCAGCCCCAGCATTTT. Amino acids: CASSYERGQGGQPQHF.